These 4 T cell receptor beta chains were all obtained from the same sample, sequenced in a study of OX40 agonist ivuxolimab in advanced cancers. Sequencing used immunoSEQ multiplex PCR; TCRdb keeps in-frame clones, though not all of them. The table shows 34,000 or so clones, with roughly 79% occurring only once. The sequenced sample was CD4+ or CD8+ T cells sorted from blood, obtained in a trial of the OX40 agonist ivuxolimab. All receptors derive from an adult with an advanced solid tumor such as melanoma, head and neck, liver or kidney cancer.

A single count supports this clone. This chain links TRBV1 with TRBJ1-2. TRBV1 is a pseudogene segment. This CDR3 has 16 residues. The CDR3 loop reads CTSSKVSLCETYGYTF. CDR3 DNA: TGCACCAGCAGTAAGGTGAGTTTGTGCGAGACCTATGGCTACACCTTC.

This sequence joins TRBV4-2 and TRBJ2-7, with TRBD1 identical over 12 bases. CDR3 length: 16 residues. Trimming cost V 3 bases and J 5 bases; bases outside gene matches: 8. Germline V lookup: CDR1 LGHNA, CDR2 YNFKEQ. The CDR3 nucleotides read TGTGCCAGCAGCCAGACCGGGACAGGGGGCGCCGACGAGCAGTACTTC. Its translation: CASSQTGTGGADEQYF.

The rearrangement links TRBV4-2 to TRBJ2-7; D is unclear. This CDR3 has 13 amino acids. CDR1 is LGHNA, CDR2 YNFKEQ, per germline. With 0 bases removed from V and 3 bases from J, the gap between germline ends came to 6 bases. The CDR3 protein is CASSQERNYEQYF. As DNA, the CDR3 is TGTGCCAGCAGCCAAGAGCGGAACTACGAGCAGTACTTC.

This chain links TRBV27 with TRBJ2-2; 9 positions match TRBD2. V trimming: 2 bases; J trimming: 7 bases; junction bases outside the gene matches: 5. This CDR3 comprises 15 residues. Per germline, CDR1 MNHEY and CDR2 SMNVEV (reference sequence). CDR3 nucleotide sequence: TGTGCCAGCAGTTTAGGCGGGAGGGTTATCGGGGAGCTGTTTTTT. Translated, it gives CASSLGGRVIGELFF.